The 29 T cell receptor beta chains listed next were all sequenced from one sample in a study of blood T cells in healthy people across ages. Alongside a J-beta primer mix, a sample-barcoded 5' primer served in a second PCR lasting roughly 6 to 12 cycles. TCRdb itself ran the 5' RACE reads through MiXCR, one entry per CDR3 protein. The sample lists about 1.4 million distinct CDR3 sequences, approximately 59% occurring once. Sequences were obtained from blood. The receptors come from a man between 18 and 29 years old in good health.

The chain has TRBV3-1 and TRBJ2-7, with D perhaps assigned TRBD1 or TRBD2 (5 bases each). V shed 5 bases and J shed 7 bases, with 15 bases lying between them. CDR3 length: 13 amino acids. The germline CDR1 and CDR2 sequences are LGHDT and YNNKEL (reference sequence). The CDR3 coding sequence is TGTGCCAGCAGCGCGCACCGGGGCAATGAGCAGTACTTC. Protein sequence: CASSAHRGNEQYF.

The DNA of the CDR3 is TGTGCCAGCAGACCCGGACTAGCGGCTTCCTACAATGAGCAGTTCTTC. Protein product: CASRPGLAASYNEQFF. The chain is built from TRBV2 and TRBJ2-1; 10 nucleotides agree with TRBD2. The CDR3 contains 16 residues. Germline trimming cut 6 bases from V and 1 base from J; bases unmatched to any gene: 6. Germline V gene data show CDR1 as SNHLY and CDR2 as FYNNEI.

The chain joins TRBV5-1 to TRBJ2-1; 8 bases agree with TRBD2. Germline CDR1 reads SGHRS; CDR2 reads YFSETQ. V shed 6 bases, J shed 7 bases, and the junction held 6 bases outside the gene matches. The CDR3 is 13 residues long. The CDR3 loop is CASIAGPQNEQFF. CDR3 DNA: TGCGCCAGCATAGCGGGGCCCCAGAATGAGCAGTTCTTC.

The sample holds many counts of this clonotype. The V gene is TRBV14, the J gene TRBJ2-7, with 7 bases matching TRBD2. The V gene's germline CDR1 is SGHDN and CDR2 FVKESK. The CDR3 length is 14 residues. V trimming: 4 bases; J trimming: 7 bases; junction bases outside the gene matches: 10. CDR3 DNA sequence: TGTGCCAGCAGCCTCGGGCAGGGAGGGTTGGAGCAGTACTTC. Translating it yields CASSLGQGGLEQYF. The entire variable domain, with the rest obtained from reference TRBV14 and TRBJ2-7, is as follows: EAGVTQFPSHSVIEKGQTVTLRCDPISGHDNLYWYRRVMGKEIKFLLHFVKESKQDESGMPNNRFLAERTGGTYSTLKVQPAELEDSGVYFCASSLGQGGLEQYFGPGTRLTVT.

Written as DNA, the CDR3 is TGTGCCATCCTGGGTGGGGAGTACGAGCAGTACTTC. Translating it yields CAILGGEYEQYF. The V call is TRBV6-6, the J call TRBJ2-5, with TRBD2 as a possible D gene (5 bases). The DNA end lines up better with TRBJ2-7; the J call may be wrong. Germline CDR1 MNHNY, CDR2 SVGAGI (reference sequence). The CDR3 runs 12 residues.

This clonotype was seen a few times. The CDR3 loop is CSATQTGGVETQYF. The CDR3 coding sequence is TGCAGTGCAACCCAGACAGGGGGCGTTGAGACCCAGTACTTC. This chain links TRBV20-1 with TRBJ2-7, with 10 bases that match TRBD1. The DNA end is a closer match to TRBJ2-5, so the J assignment may be wrong. The CDR3 runs 14 residues. Germline V lookup: CDR1 DFQATT, CDR2 SNEGSKA (reference sequence).

The genes are TRBV20-1 and TRBJ2-5; no reliable D call. This CDR3 region has 12 residues. The V gene lost 5 bases and the J gene lost 13 bases, with 20 bases spanning the gap. CDR1 DFQATT and CDR2 SNEGSKA come from the germline V gene (reference sequence). The CDR3 coding sequence is TGCAGTGCTTATGACCAGAGCGTCAGTGGGTACTTC. It yields the protein CSAYDQSVSGYF.

The chain uses TRBV27 and TRBJ1-4; D is undetermined. The CDR3 totals 14 residues. The V and J ends lost 7 bases and 0 bases respectively, with 9 bases between them. Germline-derived CDR1 and CDR2 are MNHEY and SMNVEV (reference sequence). CDR3 region: CASKPLPTNEKLFF. In nucleotides, the CDR3 is TGTGCCAGCAAACCCCTCCCAACTAATGAAAAACTGTTTTTT.

The V gene is TRBV5-1, the J gene TRBJ1-6; TRBD1 matches at 9 bases. J was trimmed by 4 bases and V by 5 bases; bases with no gene match: 13. Germline V gene sequence: CDR1 SGHRS, CDR2 YFSETQ. The CDR3 is 18 amino acids. Here the CDR3 reads CASRTGTGPSPYNSPLHF. The DNA for the CDR3 is TGCGCCAGCAGAACCGGGACAGGGCCCTCACCTTATAATTCACCCCTCCACTTT. Filled out from reference TRBV5-1 and TRBJ1-6, the complete variable domain reads KAGVTQTPRYLIKTRGQQVTLSCSPISGHRSVSWYQQTPGQGLQFLFEYFSETQRNKGNFPGRFSGRQFSNSRSEMNVSTLELGDSALYLCASRTGTGPSPYNSPLHFGNGTRLTVT.

The gene calls are TRBV7-2 and TRBJ1-4; D is unresolved. The germline CDR1 and CDR2 sequences are SGHTA and FQGNSA. The CDR3 runs to 15 residues. Trimming took 2 bases from V and 7 from J, leaving 14 bases between them. This CDR3 reads CASSLNRRSREKLFF. In nucleotides, the CDR3 is TGTGCCAGCAGCTTAAACAGACGGAGCCGTGAAAAACTGTTTTTT.

This chain connects TRBV11-2 to TRBJ1-4, with a tentative D call TRBD1 (5 bases). The CDR3 sequence is 15 residues long. The germline CDR1 and CDR2 sequences are SGHAT and FQNNGV. The V end was cut by 1 base, the J end by 1 base, with 7 bases between. CDR3 loop: CASSLVGVTNEKLFF. As DNA, the CDR3 is TGTGCCAGCAGCTTAGTGGGGGTAACTAATGAAAAACTGTTTTTT.

The CDR3 loop reads CASSQGFSKAFF. CDR3 nucleotides: TGTGCCAGCAGCCAAGGTTTTTCTAAAGCTTTCTTT. The chain carries TRBV4-2 and TRBJ1-1; D remains ambiguous. This CDR3 is 12 amino acids long. Looked up from germline, CDR1 is LGHNA and CDR2 is YNFKEQ. The germline V and J ends were trimmed by 1 base and 9 bases, with 9 bases remaining between them.

The J gene is TRBJ2-1, the V gene TRBV7-9; D is ambiguous. CDR3 length equals 12 residues. The V end was cut by 2 bases, the J end by 11 bases, with 10 bases between. The germline V gene encodes CDR1 SEHNR and CDR2 FQNEAQ (reference sequence). Here the CDR3 reads CASSLKLRQQFF. The CDR3 nucleotides read TGTGCCAGCAGCTTAAAACTTCGGCAGCAGTTCTTC.

In this sample, this clonotype turned up a few times. The chain employs TRBV7-2 and TRBJ2-3; D may be TRBD2 (5 bases). CDR1 is SGHTA, CDR2 FQGNSA, per germline. Trimming stripped 5 bases from V and 8 bases from J, with 14 bases between. CDR3 length: 13 residues. The CDR3 region has the DNA TGTGCCAGCAGCCCCCCGCTCGGAGGTACGCAGTATTTT. Translated, it gives CASSPPLGGTQYF.

This CDR3 reads CASSFWDSPNYGYTF. The CDR3, as DNA: TGTGCCAGCAGTTTTTGGGACAGTCCTAACTATGGCTACACCTTC. The chain couples TRBV12-3 or TRBV12-4 to TRBJ1-2; 7 bases are a match to TRBD1. V shed 3 bases and J 0 bases; nucleotides not matched to a gene: 4. The CDR3 consists of 15 residues.

The chain recombines TRBV27 with TRBJ1-1; D may be TRBD1 (6 bases). The V gene lost 3 bases and the J gene lost 3 bases, with 11 bases spanning the gap. There are 14 residues in the CDR3. The germline gives CDR1 MNHEY, CDR2 SMNVEV (reference sequence). In nucleotides, the CDR3 is TGTGCCAGCAGTTTGTGGGGGCCACACACTGAAGCTTTCTTT. It translates to CASSLWGPHTEAFF.

The table lists this clonotype with a count of one. The chain couples TRBV6-1 to TRBJ2-4; no clear D. The germline CDR1 and CDR2 sequences are MNHNS and SASEGT. The V gene lost 0 bases and the J gene lost 15 bases, with 9 bases spanning the gap. This CDR3 comprises 11 residues. CDR3 sequence: CASSEALGWYF. CDR3 in DNA: TGTGCCAGCAGTGAAGCGCTCGGTTGGTACTTC.

The CDR3 sequence is CASSLLTRGDAYNEQFF. The DNA for the CDR3 is TGCGCCAGCAGCCTCCTGACCCGGGGGGATGCCTACAATGAGCAGTTCTTC. The rearrangement joins TRBV5-1 to TRBJ2-1, with 7 bases lining up with TRBD2. The CDR3 length is 17 residues. V shed 4 bases, J shed 2 bases, and the junction held 12 bases outside the gene matches. CDR1 is SGHRS and CDR2 is YFSETQ in the germline V gene.

This chain uses TRBV4-3 with TRBJ1-2, with D possibly TRBD1 on 6 matching bases. This CDR3 region has 15 residues. In germline, CDR1 is LGHNA, CDR2 YSLEER. The V end was cut by 1 base, the J end by 1 base, with 10 bases between. This CDR3 is CASSQGGASNYGYTF. As DNA, the CDR3 is TGCGCCAGCAGCCAAGGGGGGGCCAGTAACTATGGCTACACCTTC.

Only a few counts were recorded for this clonotype. The V call is TRBV4-2, the J call TRBJ2-1; D perhaps matches TRBD2 (5 bases). The end of the DNA is better explained by TRBJ2-7, so the J call may be wrong. The CDR3 spans 13 residues. Per germline, CDR1 LGHNA and CDR2 YNFKEQ. Here the CDR3 DNA reads TGTGCCAGCAGCCAAGTAGAGGGCGCCGAGCAGTACTTC. It specifies CASSQVEGAEQYF.

V and J are TRBV6-2 or TRBV6-3 and TRBJ1-5; D may be TRBD1 (5 bases). Germline V gives CDR1 MNHEY, CDR2 SVGEGT. The CDR3 loop spans 13 amino acids. The V end was cut by 6 bases, the J end by 4 bases, with 10 bases between. For the CDR3, the DNA is TGTGCCAGCAGGGACGGGGGAAATCAGCCCCAGCATTTT. This translates into CASRDGGNQPQHF.

V usage is TRBV12-3 or TRBV12-4 and J usage is TRBJ2-6; possibly TRBD1 or TRBD2 for D (5 bases each). V lost 8 bases and J 4 bases, leaving 9 bases between the germline ends. The CDR3 length is 13 residues. This CDR3 is CASGGTGANVLTF. CDR3 sequence (DNA): TGTGCCAGCGGGGGAACGGGGGCCAACGTCCTGACTTTC.

The CDR3 sequence is CSATQEGVGYTF. CDR3 nucleotide sequence: TGCAGTGCAACTCAGGAGGGTGTTGGCTACACCTTC. The chain uses TRBV20-1 and TRBJ1-2; no firm D call. Trimming cost V 6 bases and J 7 bases, with 15 bases left between them. The CDR3 totals 12 residues. Germline CDR1 is DFQATT and CDR2 is SNEGSKA (reference sequence).

This rearrangement joins TRBV20-1 to TRBJ2-3, with unresolved D. The CDR3 totals 11 residues. Between the trimmed V and J ends, which lost 3 bases and 7 bases, there was a span of 8 bases. Germline lookup yields CDR1 DFQATT and CDR2 SNEGSKA (reference sequence). The CDR3, as DNA: TGCAGTGCTAGTGAAGTGTATACGCAGTATTTT. It yields the protein CSASEVYTQYF.

V is TRBV6-2 or TRBV6-3 and J is TRBJ2-7, with D uncertain. Trimming removed 0 bases at V and 8 bases at J, with 8 bases between. This CDR3 has 12 residues. Germline lookup yields CDR1 MNHEY and CDR2 SVGEGT. The chain's CDR3 is CASSYSKGQQYF. The CDR3 region has the DNA TGTGCCAGCAGTTACTCGAAAGGACAGCAGTACTTC.

The genes are TRBV27 and TRBJ1-5, with 8 positions matching TRBD1. The CDR3 spans 17 residues. The J segment lost 0 bases and the V segment lost 4 bases, leaving 8 bases of the junction unmatched. The V gene's germline CDR1 is MNHEY and CDR2 SMNVEV (reference sequence). CDR3 sequence (DNA): TGTGCCAGCAGTTCCGGACAGGGCCATTATAGCAATCAGCCCCAGCATTTT. It encodes CASSSGQGHYSNQPQHF.

CDR3 sequence reads: CASSPEGTVSYEQYF. Here the CDR3 DNA reads TGCGCCAGCAGCCCGGAAGGGACAGTCTCCTACGAGCAGTACTTC. The rearrangement uses TRBV5-1 and TRBJ2-7; the match to TRBD1 covers 7 bases. CDR1 is SGHRS, CDR2 YFSETQ, per germline. Unmatched junction bases numbered 7, after V lost 4 bases and J lost 0 bases. The CDR3 consists of 15 residues.

A single count supports this clonotype. This chain uses TRBV6-6 with TRBJ1-2; maybe TRBD1 (5 bases). V gave up 0 bases and J gave up 1 base, with 12 bases separating them. Germline lookup yields CDR1 MNHNY and CDR2 SVGAGI (reference sequence). The CDR3 runs to 16 residues. The CDR3 loop is CASSYSWDGDNYGYTF. The CDR3 DNA follows: TGTGCCAGCAGTTACTCTTGGGACGGGGATAACTATGGCTACACCTTC.

The gene calls are TRBV20-1 and TRBJ2-3; 7 bases align to TRBD1. Germline-derived CDR1 and CDR2 are DFQATT and SNEGSKA (reference sequence). The CDR3 sequence is 15 residues long. After removal of 0 bases from V and 8 bases from J, the junction contained 11 bases not matched to a gene. As DNA, the CDR3 is TGCAGTGCTAGAGATATTCAAACAGGGGCGAGTACGCAGTATTTT. This sequence encodes CSARDIQTGASTQYF.